These 22 T cell receptor beta chains were sequenced from one sample in a study of blood T cell repertoires in COVID-19. Only in-frame clones appear in the TCRdb table, and some are missing; sequencing was by immunoSEQ multiplex PCR. Counted here are tens of thousands of clones, about 81% occurring once; the ten biggest clones make up 13% to 15%. The sequenced sample consisted of peripheral blood. Receptors were obtained from a human donor with acute or convalescent COVID-19. The donor label of this sample is uncertain.

In its sample, this clone was seen once. The rearrangement uses TRBV7-2 and TRBJ2-5; TRBD2 agrees at 8 bases. The germline gives CDR1 SGHTA, CDR2 FQGNSA. The V gene end was trimmed by 6 bases and the J gene end by 4 bases; junction bases not matched to a gene: 10. This CDR3 contains 15 residues. CDR3 coding DNA: TGTGCCAGCAGACCCCCCGGACTAGCCGGAGAGACCCAGTACTTC. Amino acids: CASRPPGLAGETQYF.

The V call is TRBV28, the J call TRBJ1-2; TRBD1 aligns across 7 bases. The germline CDR1 and CDR2 sequences are MDHEN and SYDVKM. This CDR3 has 13 residues. V shed 6 bases, J shed 4 bases, and the junction held 5 bases outside the gene matches. The CDR3 bases are TGTGCCAGCAGGGATCAGGGGGGCTATGGCTACACCTTC. This translates into CASRDQGGYGYTF.

The chain employs TRBV5-4 and TRBJ1-1; a possible D gene is TRBD1 (5 bases). The CDR3 extends over 13 amino acids. Germline loops: CDR1 SGHNT, CDR2 YYREEE (reference sequence). The ends were cut back, 0 bases at V and 7 bases at J, with 10 bases in the middle. CDR3 residues: CASSLVREGEAFF. In DNA, the CDR3 is TGTGCCAGCAGCTTGGTCAGGGAGGGTGAAGCTTTCTTT.

Only a few counts were recorded for this clone. The CDR3 sequence is CASSFTISYEQYF. The CDR3, as DNA: TGTGCCAGCAGCTTCACTATCTCCTACGAGCAGTACTTC. V is TRBV7-2 and J is TRBJ2-7; D is unclear. The CDR3 runs 13 residues. V lost 3 bases to trimming and J lost 0 bases, with 6 bases between them. Germline CDR1 reads SGHTA; CDR2 reads FQGNSA.

V is TRBV30 and J is TRBJ2-3; weak D call: TRBD2 (6 bases). With 3 bases removed from V and 6 bases from J, the gap between germline ends came to 16 bases. This CDR3 comprises 14 residues. The germline V gene has CDR1 GTSNPN and CDR2 SVGIG (reference sequence). The CDR3 DNA follows: TGTGCCTGGAGGAGGCGGGGTGGACTCGATACGCAGTATTTT. Translated, it gives CAWRRRGGLDTQYF.

The rearrangement joins TRBV6-5 to TRBJ1-1; D uncertain. The CDR3 sequence is 15 residues long. V lost 2 bases and J 0 bases, leaving 10 bases between the germline ends. CDR1 and CDR2 from the germline V gene are MNHEY and SVGAGI. The CDR3 protein is CASSYGEGLNTEAFF. CDR3 coding DNA: TGTGCCAGCAGTTACGGTGAGGGTTTGAACACTGAAGCTTTCTTT.

The chain carries TRBV11-3 and TRBJ2-3; TRBD2 aligns across 7 bases. Germline CDR1 and CDR2: SGHNT and YENEEA. V was pared by 4 bases and J by 0 bases, with 7 bases of the junction left unmatched. The CDR3 is 16 amino acids. As DNA, the CDR3 is TGTGCCAGCAGCTCTTACTTTAGCGGGAGCACAGATACGCAGTATTTT. It encodes CASSSYFSGSTDTQYF.

The chain recombines TRBV5-6 with TRBJ2-3; a possible D gene is TRBD2 (6 bases). V dropped 6 bases and J dropped 3 bases, with 14 bases sitting between them. Germline lookup yields CDR1 SGHDT and CDR2 YYEEEE. CDR3 size: 14 residues. The CDR3 nucleotides read TGTGCCAGCACCTCCCGGGACTTTACAGATACGCAGTATTTT. It translates to CASTSRDFTDTQYF.

V is TRBV10-1 and J is TRBJ1-1; D is undetermined. The germline gives CDR1 WNHNN, CDR2 SYGVQD (reference sequence). V was clipped by 4 bases and J by 2 bases, with 8 bases between them. CDR3 length: 13 amino acids. The CDR3 DNA sequence: TGCGCCAGCAGTGTAGGAGTTAACACTGAAGCTTTCTTT. Encoded protein: CASSVGVNTEAFF.

The CDR3 coding sequence is TGTGCCAGCAGCTTGGGTGGGCCAGGGGATTCAGATACGCAGTATTTT. This codes for CASSLGGPGDSDTQYF. The gene calls are TRBV5-4 and TRBJ2-3, with D possibly TRBD1 on 6 matching bases. V was shortened by 0 bases and J by 4 bases, with 15 bases between the two germline ends. Per germline, CDR1 SGHNT and CDR2 YYREEE (reference sequence). The CDR3 runs 16 residues.

This clone was found a few times. The chain has TRBV28 and TRBJ2-1; maybe TRBD2 (6 bases). Germline values: CDR1 MDHEN, CDR2 SYDVKM. The V end was cut by 6 bases, the J end by 2 bases, with 14 bases between. This CDR3 comprises 15 residues. DNA for the CDR3: TGTGCCAGCAGCCCGGGGACTCCCCCCTACAATGAGCAGTTCTTC. Translation: CASSPGTPPYNEQFF.

This chain links TRBV30 with TRBJ2-7; TRBD1 might be the D (5 bases). V dropped 2 bases and J dropped 5 bases, with 16 bases sitting between them. CDR1 and CDR2 (germline): GTSNPN, SVGIG (reference sequence). The length of the CDR3 is 14 residues. Here the CDR3 reads CAWSPLLDSHEQYF. The CDR3 region has the DNA TGTGCCTGGAGTCCCCTCCTCGACAGCCACGAGCAGTACTTC.

This clone was counted once. The chain has TRBV3-1 (or the pseudogene TRBV3-2) and TRBJ1-2; 9 nucleotides align to TRBD1. Trimming at V came to 4 bases and at J to 7 bases, leaving 4 bases not matched to a gene. CDR3 size: 13 residues. Germline CDR1 reads LGHDT; CDR2 reads YNNKEL (reference sequence). CDR3 in amino acids: CASSPTGGSGYTF. The CDR3 DNA reads as TGTGCCAGCAGCCCGACAGGGGGATCTGGCTACACCTTC.

V is TRBV11-3 and J is TRBJ2-3; D is possibly TRBD2 (5 bases). This CDR3 has 13 amino acids. CDR1 and CDR2 (germline): SGHNT, YENEEA. Trimming took 0 bases from V and 8 from J, leaving 9 bases between them. The CDR3 DNA is TGTGCCAGCAGCTTAGATCAGCGGAGTACGCAGTATTTT. It encodes CASSLDQRSTQYF.

This chain connects TRBV20-1 to TRBJ2-3; 10 bases agree with TRBD2. The CDR3 length is 15 residues. Germline loops: CDR1 DFQATT, CDR2 SNEGSKA (reference sequence). V was pared by 3 bases and J by 4 bases, with 7 bases of the junction left unmatched. In DNA, the CDR3 is TGCAGTGCTAGTCGCGCTAGCGGGAGTTCAGATACGCAGTATTTT. Its translation: CSASRASGSSDTQYF.

In this sample, this clone turned up a few times. The CDR3 region has the DNA TGTGCCAGCAGCCAAAGGGACAGACCCTACGAGCAGTACTTC. It is translated as CASSQRDRPYEQYF. The chain links TRBV7-9 to TRBJ2-7, with 7 bases lining up with TRBD1. Germline values: CDR1 SEHNR, CDR2 FQNEAQ (reference sequence). Trimming at V came to 5 bases and at J to 2 bases, leaving 6 bases not matched to a gene. The CDR3 covers 14 residues.

The J gene is TRBJ2-5, the V gene TRBV28; D ambiguous. CDR3 length: 14 amino acids. The V gene lost 9 bases and the J gene lost 3 bases, with 17 bases spanning the gap. Germline lookup yields CDR1 MDHEN and CDR2 SYDVKM. Here the CDR3 DNA reads TGTGCCAGTCAGGATAGTAATAACAAAGAGACCCAGTACTTC. It yields the protein CASQDSNNKETQYF.

The genes are TRBV6-4 and TRBJ1-6; tentative D call: TRBD1 (6 bases). This CDR3 is built from 17 residues. Germline CDR1 MRHNA, CDR2 SNTAGT. Trimming removed 7 bases from V and 7 bases from J, with 23 bases in between. The CDR3 nucleotides read TGTGCCAGCATCCTATGGGTGGCAGGGGCGGAAAATTCACCCCTCCACTTT. Its protein is CASILWVAGAENSPLHF.

The J gene is TRBJ1-3, the V gene TRBV11-3, with D unclear. The CDR3 sequence is 15 residues long. Looked up from germline, CDR1 is SGHNT and CDR2 is YENEEA. Trimming stripped 0 bases from V and 4 bases from J, with 10 bases between. CDR3 sequence: CASSLDAQAGNTIYF. The CDR3 DNA sequence: TGTGCCAGCAGCTTAGACGCCCAGGCCGGAAACACCATATATTTT.

The chain couples TRBV6-6 to TRBJ1-5, with 9 bases aligning to TRBD1. This CDR3 is 13 amino acids long. The trim removed 8 bases at V and 5 bases at J, leaving 4 bases unmatched. CDR1 is MNHNY and CDR2 is SVGAGI in the germline V gene (reference sequence). The CDR3 reads CASLDRGDQPQHF. The DNA of the CDR3 is TGTGCCAGCTTGGACAGGGGAGATCAGCCCCAGCATTTT.

The gene calls are TRBV6-5 and TRBJ1-6, with 8 positions matching TRBD1. Germline V gene sequence: CDR1 MNHEY, CDR2 SVGAGI. V lost 8 bases, J lost 10 bases, and 10 bases stayed unmatched. CDR3 length: 14 residues. In nucleotides, the CDR3 is TGTGCCAGCCGCCCGCAGGGGGCAAGGTCACCCCTCCACTTT. This encodes CASRPQGARSPLHF.

The sample holds a few counts of this clone. Sequence at one end of the junction differs from germline and may be a read error. V usage is TRBV29-1 and J usage is TRBJ1-2, with TRBD1 as a possible D gene (5 bases). Germline-derived CDR1 and CDR2 are SQVTM and ANQGSEA. The CDR3 length is 13 residues. The CDR3 nucleotides read TGCAGCGTTGAAGATCTTCGCAGGGAAGGTCCATCCTTC. Amino acids: CSVEDLRREGPSF. Looking up the rest from reference TRBV29-1 and TRBJ1-2 gives the full variable domain: SAVISQKPSRDICQRGTSLTIQCQVDSQVTMMFWYRQQPGQSLTLIATANQGSEATYESGFVIDKFPISRPNLTFSTLTVSNMSPEDSSIYLCSVEDLRREGPSFGSGTRLTVV.